This TCR beta chain was recorded in a study of cytomegalovirus exposure and HLA in healthy donors. PCR was performed using 60 Vbeta and 13 Jbeta primers. Assay used: immunoSEQ multiplex PCR; TCRdb lists only in-frame clones, some missing. The sample includes some 170,000 clones, 75% to 85% seen only once; the top ten take approximately 3.7%. General study results and limits: Overall, roughly 150 TCR beta chains were annotated as cytomegalovirus-associated. As was reported, the HLA-A and HLA-B alleles of most subjects were accurately predicted from TCR beta sequences.

In this sample, this clone turned up once. Antigen: not known. V was pared by 3 bases and J by 1 base, with 6 bases of the junction left unmatched. CDR3 size: 17 residues. Per the germline V gene, CDR1 is GTSNPN and CDR2 is SVGIG (reference sequence). At the time of sampling, donors were nominally healthy, though unrecorded immune exposures were likely. This sequence joins TRBV30 and TRBJ1-6; 10 positions match TRBD1. Sequenced input: PBMCs. The source of this sequence is a woman aged 55-70 years in good health and CMV-seropositive. The CDR3 DNA follows: TGTGCCTGGAGAGTGGGGGACAGGGGTTCCTATAATTCACCCCTCCACTTT. Its protein product is CAWRVGDRGSYNSPLHF.